Listed below are T cell receptor beta chains from one sample, sequenced in a study of cytomegalovirus exposure and HLA in healthy donors. The protocol was immunoSEQ multiplex PCR, while the TCRdb copy is restricted to in-frame clones and leaves out a portion. The table has 100,000 to 150,000 clones, 75% to 90% seen once. The material sequenced was PBMCs. Every receptor here comes from a woman aged 18-29 years in good health and CMV-seronegative. Each CDR3 is given with its conserved first and last residue. Fields, in order: clone size, J gene, V gene, D gene, CDR3 protein, CDR3 DNA. A D gene is named only where the DNA matches it firmly. Size values are once, few and many counts, or a class for expanded clones, and some rows have none.

once	TRBJ2-3	TRBV19	.	CASSIAGVTDTQYF	TGTGCCAGTAGTATAGCAGGGGTCACAGATACGCAGTATTTT
.	TRBJ1-2	TRBV30	.	CAWKISGGHGYTF	TGTGCTTGGAAAATTTCAGGAGGCCATGGCTACACCTTC
.	TRBJ2-7	TRBV28	.	CASSFERLGVLSYEQYF	TGTGCCAGCAGTTTCGAAAGGTTAGGGGTTCTCTCCTACGAGCAGTACTTC
.	TRBJ1-1	TRBV11-3	.	CASSLDLGEVVRAEAFF	TGTGCCAGCAGCTTAGATCTAGGGGAGGTGGTCCGGGCTGAAGCTTTCTTT
.	TRBJ2-5	TRBV23-1	.	CASSQFGETQYF	TGCGCCAGCAGTCAATTCGGGGAGACCCAGTACTTC
.	TRBJ1-3	TRBV7-9	.	CASSPGWNSGNTIYF	TGTGCCAGCAGCCCCGGGTGGAATTCTGGAAACACCATATATTTT
.	TRBJ2-5	TRBV7-6	TRBD2	CASSLAGLAGETQYF	TGTGCCAGCAGCTTGGCAGGACTAGCGGGAGAGACCCAGTACTTC
.	TRBJ1-4	TRBV27	.	CASSTRQIEKLFF	TGTGCCAGCAGTACTAGGCAGATTGAAAAACTGTTTTTT
.	TRBJ2-2	TRBV5-1	TRBD1	CASSLAGDSGELFF	TGCGCCAGCAGCTTGGCCGGGGACAGCGGGGAGCTGTTTTTT
.	TRBJ2-7	TRBV7-9	TRBD1	CASSPAGQGRYEQYF	TGTGCCAGCAGCCCGGCGGGACAGGGGAGGTACGAGCAGTACTTC
.	TRBJ2-1	TRBV27	.	CASSPFLGLENEQFF	TGTGCCAGCAGCCCATTCCTCGGCCTAGAGAATGAGCAGTTCTTC
.	TRBJ1-2	TRBV30	.	CACQAGDFGGYTF	TGTGCCTGCCAAGCGGGGGATTTTGGTGGCTACACCTTC
.	TRBJ2-2	TRBV7-7	.	CASPEDSTINRELFF	TGTGCCAGCCCCGAGGACAGTACGATCAACAGGGAGCTGTTTTTT
.	TRBJ2-2	TRBV27	.	CASSYGTNTGELFF	TGTGCCAGCAGTTATGGGACAAACACCGGGGAGCTGTTTTTT
once	TRBJ2-3	TRBV4-1	.	CASSQDDSIGVTQYF	TGCGCCAGCAGCCAAGATGACTCTATCGGGGTTACGCAGTATTTT
.	TRBJ1-6	TRBV4-2	TRBD1	CASSTHVTGGTIKFTPLHF	TGTGCCAGCAGCACTCACGTTACAGGGGGTACAATAAAATTCACGCCCCTCCACTTT
.	TRBJ2-7	TRBV28	.	CASSLSRTGSYEQYF	TGTGCCAGCAGTTTAAGTCGGACTGGTTCCTACGAGCAGTACTTC
.	TRBJ2-3	TRBV28	.	CASSLPGGADTQYF	TGTGCCAGCAGTTTACCTGGGGGCGCGGATACGCAGTATTTT
.	TRBJ2-2	TRBV4-2	TRBD2	CASSQASGGTGELFF	TGTGCCAGCAGCCAAGCTAGCGGTGGCACCGGGGAGCTGTTTTTT
.	TRBJ2-1	TRBV29-1	TRBD2	CSVERGIAGVSNEQFF	TGCAGCGTTGAACGGGGGATAGCGGGAGTAAGCAATGAGCAGTTCTTC
.	TRBJ1-5	TRBV28	TRBD1	CASSLGRGDQPQHF	TGTGCCAGCAGTTTGGGCAGGGGGGATCAGCCCCAGCATTTT
.	TRBJ2-1	TRBV4-1	.	CASSQEPKAYHEQFF	TGCGCCAGCAGCCAAGAACCCAAAGCGTACCATGAGCAGTTCTTC
.	TRBJ1-2	TRBV27	TRBD1	CASRIGDSAYYGYTF	TGTGCCAGCAGAATAGGGGACAGTGCTTACTATGGCTACACCTTC
.	TRBJ2-7	TRBV30	TRBD1	CASWTGAYEQYF	TGTGCCTCATGGACAGGGGCCTACGAGCAGTACTTC
.	TRBJ1-1	TRBV7-9	.	CASSRGLGFTEAFF	TGTGCCAGCAGCCGAGGACTGGGATTCACTGAAGCTTTCTTT
.	TRBJ2-7	TRBV27	.	CASSSPRFAGSYEQYF	TGTGCCAGCAGTTCCCCCCGATTCGCGGGCTCCTACGAGCAGTACTTC
.	TRBJ1-4	TRBV7-9	.	CASSFGTLEKLFF	TGTGCCAGCAGCTTCGGGACACTTGAAAAACTGTTTTTT
.	TRBJ1-6	TRBV4-1	.	CASSQDWSGDSPLHF	TGCGCCAGCAGCCAAGATTGGTCAGGGGATTCACCCCTCCACTTT
.	TRBJ2-7	TRBV5-6	.	CASSPTRQKHPPNYEQYF	TGTGCCAGCAGCCCAACGCGGCAGAAACATCCACCAAACTACGAGCAGTACTTC
.	TRBJ2-3	TRBV7-2	.	CASSLAGGTDTQYF	TGTGCCAGCAGCTTAGCGGGCGGCACAGATACGCAGTATTTT
.	TRBJ1-4	TRBV5-5	.	CASSPSGGAGEKLFF	TGTGCCAGCAGCCCGAGTGGGGGGGCTGGGGAAAAACTGTTTTTT
.	TRBJ1-6	TRBV28	TRBD1	CASSLSTLQGEGVGLHF	TGTGCCAGCAGTTTATCCACACTACAGGGGGAGGGTGTGGGCCTCCACTTT
.	TRBJ1-1	TRBV21-1	.	CASSKMQGVFGTEAFF	TGTGCCAGCAGCAAAATGCAGGGGGTTTTTGGTACTGAAGCTTTCTTT
.	TRBJ1-1	TRBV4-2	.	CASSKSQNTEAFF	TGTGCCAGCAGCAAAAGCCAGAACACTGAAGCTTTCTTT
.	TRBJ2-5	TRBV4-2	TRBD2	CASSQDGGDPSGEETQYF	TGTGCCAGCAGCCAAGATGGGGGAGACCCTAGCGGGGAAGAGACCCAGTACTTC
.	TRBJ1-3	TRBV27	.	CASRYTGDSGNTIYF	TGTGCCAGCAGATATACAGGTGACTCTGGAAACACCATATATTTT
.	TRBJ1-1	TRBV19	TRBD1	CASSIDPGQGSAFF	TGTGCCAGTAGTATAGATCCGGGACAGGGGTCAGCTTTCTTT
few	TRBJ2-1	TRBV19	TRBD1	CASTTGQEHNEQFF	TGTGCCAGTACCACCGGACAGGAGCACAATGAGCAGTTCTTC
.	TRBJ1-2	TRBV30	.	CAWSVHQGGLNYGYTF	TGTGCCTGGAGTGTACACCAGGGTGGCTTGAACTATGGCTACACCTTC
.	TRBJ1-5	TRBV19	.	CASSIPRRSGQPQHF	TGTGCCAGTAGTATTCCCAGGAGGTCGGGTCAGCCCCAGCATTTT
.	TRBJ2-7	TRBV7-6	TRBD1	CASSPDSGTGRHEQYF	TGTGCCAGCAGCCCAGATTCTGGGACAGGGAGGCACGAGCAGTACTTC
.	TRBJ2-1	TRBV7-2	TRBD2	CASSLVGTSGNEQFF	TGTGCCAGCAGCCTAGTTGGGACTAGCGGTAATGAGCAGTTCTTC
.	TRBJ2-1	TRBV7-2	TRBD2	CASSSHTGGGGQFF	TGTGCCAGCAGCTCCCATACGGGGGGTGGGGGGCAGTTCTTC
.	TRBJ2-1	TRBV11-2	TRBD2	CASSSIVGLAGVAEQFF	TGTGCCAGCAGCTCCATCGTCGGTCTAGCGGGAGTAGCTGAGCAGTTCTTC
.	TRBJ1-1	TRBV18	TRBD1	CASLQTGRTEAFF	TGTGCCAGCTTACAGACAGGGCGCACTGAAGCTTTCTTT
.	TRBJ1-4	TRBV18	.	CASSPPSSVGEKLFF	TGTGCCAGCTCACCACCCTCTAGCGTCGGTGAAAAACTGTTTTTT
.	TRBJ2-1	TRBV11-3	TRBD2	CASSFSGSSYNEQFF	TGTGCCAGCAGCTTTAGCGGGAGCTCCTACAATGAGCAGTTCTTC
.	TRBJ1-5	TRBV5-4	.	CASSPGRGSNQPQHF	TGTGCCAGCAGCCCCGGACGGGGAAGCAATCAGCCCCAGCATTTT
.	TRBJ1-2	TRBV2	.	CASSEGPSLGYGYTF	TGTGCCAGCAGTGAAGGGCCCTCTCTAGGCTATGGCTACACCTTC